This is a list of T cell receptor beta chains from one sample in a study of T cells in Graves' hyperthyroidism and ophthalmopathy. TCRdb re-derived calls from the multiplex PCR reads in MiXCR, one entry per CDR3 protein. The sample holds around 620,000 distinct CDR3 sequences, roughly 17% seen once. Sequencing used blood. The receptors derive from a young woman with Graves' hyperthyroidism. Each CDR3 is given with its conserved first and last residue.

V: TRBV2; CDR3: CASLAGITDTQYF
V: TRBV7-2; CDR3: CASSLGGWGATRSGANVLTF
V: TRBV24-1; CDR3: CATSGGRVTDTQYF
V: TRBV9; CDR3: CASSVWGTEQETQYF
V: TRBV25-1; CDR3: CASSLADGDTEAFF
V: TRBV11-2; CDR3: CASSLDPAGAVTGELFF
V: TRBV5-1; CDR3: CASSGGLTSVKDNEQFF
V: TRBV18; CDR3: CASSPLTGELFF
V: TRBV28; CDR3: CASSLQAGGRETQYF
V: TRBV5-4; CDR3: CASSTPSSGISSYEQYF
V: TRBV18; CDR3: CASSPGTGGESPLHF
V: TRBV28; CDR3: CASSPTSGNDNEQFF
V: TRBV3-1; CDR3: CASSHQGGNYGYTF
V: TRBV9; CDR3: CASSVTGLEDEQYF
V: TRBV15; CDR3: CATSGEPTGANVLTF
V: TRBV28; CDR3: CASSPDRGYGYTF
V: TRBV18; CDR3: CASSSGTSVSMEQFF
V: TRBV20-1; CDR3: CSATPTGDQETQYF
V: TRBV4-1; CDR3: CASSLRASGTMGQDTQYF
V: TRBV20-1; CDR3: CSARDGLNEKLFF
V: TRBV4-1; CDR3: CASSQLPGQGFDEQYF
V: TRBV18; CDR3: CASSLATGSMNTEAFF
V: TRBV7-9; CDR3: CASSLRGRNNEQFF
V: TRBV20-1; CDR3: CSARDFSGSSYNEQFF
V: TRBV7-9; CDR3: CASSLTARRGNEQFF
V: TRBV28; CDR3: CASNSRDRTFYEQYF
V: TRBV6-1; CDR3: CASSPRARGYNEQFF
V: TRBV20-1; CDR3: CSAGTDSNQPQHF
V: TRBV11-2; CDR3: CASTDRWSSYEQYF
V: TRBV28; CDR3: CASSFVREQFF
V: TRBV19; CDR3: CASSMERETSYEQYF
V: TRBV27; CDR3: CASSSNRGRGNEQYF
V: TRBV11-2; CDR3: CASSRLRGNEQFF
V: TRBV4-1; CDR3: CASSQNGVYEQYF
V: TRBV20-1; CDR3: CSAELYGERVEAFF
V: TRBV11-2; CDR3: CASSLDTRLTGELFF
V: TRBV6-5; CDR3: CASSLDGQGIDGYTF
V: TRBV5-1; CDR3: CASSLSTDTQYF
V: TRBV5-4; CDR3: CASSLARLAGFQETQYF
V: TRBV28; CDR3: CASSLSARGRYEQYF
V: TRBV20-1; CDR3: CSAWWNTEAFF